The clone carrying this T cell receptor beta chain ranks as medium-sized. The sample comes from a study of Tregs in tolerant kidney transplant recipients. The ends were cut back, 5 bases at V and 8 bases at J, with 10 bases in the middle. This CDR3 contains 12 residues. Germline CDR1 SGHTA, CDR2 FQGTGA. TCRdb keeps only in-frame clones here, not all; method: immunoSEQ multiplex PCR. Here the sample spans some 68,000 clones, roughly 84% being singletons. Unstimulated Tregs (CD4+CD25+CD127-) and CD4+CD25- non-Tregs were sorted from PBMCs. The rearrangement uses TRBV7-3 and TRBJ2-1; D is uncertain. What was sequenced was CD4+ T cells from blood. The sequence came from a human donor in good health. In DNA form, the CDR3 reads TGTGCCAGCAGCACGGGTACGGATGAGCAGTTCTTC. Its translation is CASSTGTDEQFF.